This TCR beta chain was obtained from a study of CD8 T cells in Susac syndrome. Isolation of CD8+ and CD4+ T cells was performed negatively, whereas enrichment of TEMRA cells was done by FACS. CDR3 size: 13 residues. V was clipped by 2 bases and J by 3 bases, with 4 bases between them. RNA in amounts of roughly 0.5 to 1 ug was reverse transcribed with random hexamers. Amplification of TCR beta CDR3 spanned 54 Vbeta and 13 Jbeta via immunoSEQ multiplex PCR. Using its own MiXCR run on the immunoSEQ multiplex PCR reads, TCRdb lists one record per CDR3 protein. The sample shows about 300,000 distinct CDR3 sequences, just over 90% of them seen only once.

The J gene is TRBJ2-2, the V gene TRBV12-3 or TRBV12-4; D remains ambiguous. This TCR came from a human donor with multiple sclerosis. The sample taken for sequencing was CD4+ T cells from PBMCs. CDR3 DNA sequence: TGTGCCAGCAGTTTAAGGTACACCGGGGAGCTGTTTTTT. As protein: CASSLRYTGELFF.